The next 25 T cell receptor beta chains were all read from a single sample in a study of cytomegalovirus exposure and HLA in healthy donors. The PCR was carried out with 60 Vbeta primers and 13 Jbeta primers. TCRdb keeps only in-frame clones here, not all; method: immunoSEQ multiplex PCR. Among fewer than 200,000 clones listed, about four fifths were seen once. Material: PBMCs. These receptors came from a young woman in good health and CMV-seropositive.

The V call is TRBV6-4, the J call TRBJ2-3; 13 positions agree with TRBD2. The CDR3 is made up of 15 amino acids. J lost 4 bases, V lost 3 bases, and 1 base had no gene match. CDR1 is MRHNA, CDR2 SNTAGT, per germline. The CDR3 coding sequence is TGTGCCAGCAGTGAGACTAGCGGGGGGCCAGATACGCAGTATTTT. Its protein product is CASSETSGGPDTQYF.

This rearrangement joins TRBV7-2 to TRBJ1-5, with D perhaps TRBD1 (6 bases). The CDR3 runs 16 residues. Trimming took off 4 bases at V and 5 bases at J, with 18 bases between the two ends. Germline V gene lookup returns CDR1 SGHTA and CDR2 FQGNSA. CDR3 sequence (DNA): TGTGCCAGCAGCTCGCGGGCCTCTGGGGGCTATCAGCCCCAGCATTTT. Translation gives CASSSRASGGYQPQHF.

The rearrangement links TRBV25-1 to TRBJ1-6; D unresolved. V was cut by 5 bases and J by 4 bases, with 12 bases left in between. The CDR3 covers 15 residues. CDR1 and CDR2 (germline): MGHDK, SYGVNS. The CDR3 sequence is CASSIRRVYNSPLHF. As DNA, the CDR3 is TGTGCCAGCAGTATTCGGAGGGTTTATAATTCACCCCTCCACTTT.

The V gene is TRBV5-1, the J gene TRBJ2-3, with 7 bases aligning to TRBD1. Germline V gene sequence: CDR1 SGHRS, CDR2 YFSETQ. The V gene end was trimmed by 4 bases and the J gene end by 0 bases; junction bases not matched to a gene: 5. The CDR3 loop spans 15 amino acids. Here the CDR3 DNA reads TGCGCCAGCAGCGAAGGGACAGTAAGCACAGATACGCAGTATTTT. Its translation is CASSEGTVSTDTQYF. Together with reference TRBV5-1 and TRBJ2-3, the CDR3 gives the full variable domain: KAGVTQTPRYLIKTRGQQVTLSCSPISGHRSVSWYQQTPGQGLQFLFEYFSETQRNKGNFPGRFSGRQFSNSRSEMNVSTLELGDSALYLCASSEGTVSTDTQYFGPGTRLTVL.

CDR3 region: CASSFPGQPYNEQFF. CDR3 DNA sequence: TGTGCCAGCAGCTTTCCGGGACAGCCATACAATGAGCAGTTCTTC. This chain joins TRBV7-2 and TRBJ2-1; TRBD1 matches at 7 bases. Germline V lookup: CDR1 SGHTA, CDR2 FQGNSA. This CDR3 is 15 amino acids long. V shed 3 bases and J 4 bases; nucleotides not matched to a gene: 6.

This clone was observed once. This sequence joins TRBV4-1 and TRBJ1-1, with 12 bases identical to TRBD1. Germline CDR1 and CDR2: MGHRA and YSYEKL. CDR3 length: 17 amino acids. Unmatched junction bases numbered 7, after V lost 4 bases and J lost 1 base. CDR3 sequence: CASSLGTGGFSNTEAFF. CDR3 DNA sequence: TGCGCCAGCAGCCTCGGGACAGGGGGCTTTTCGAACACTGAAGCTTTCTTT.

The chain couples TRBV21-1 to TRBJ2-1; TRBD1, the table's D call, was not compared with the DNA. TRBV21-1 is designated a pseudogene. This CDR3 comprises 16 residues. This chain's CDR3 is CASSKWGQGVDNEQFF. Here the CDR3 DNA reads TGTGCCAGCAGCAAATGGGGACAGGGAGTTGACAATGAGCAGTTCTTC.

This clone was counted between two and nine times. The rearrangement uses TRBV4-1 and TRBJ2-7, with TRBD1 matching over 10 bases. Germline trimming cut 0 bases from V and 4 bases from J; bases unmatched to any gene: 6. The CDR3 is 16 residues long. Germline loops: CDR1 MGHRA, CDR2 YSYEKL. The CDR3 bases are TGCGCCAGCAGCCAAGAGGGTCCGGACAGGGGGTACGAGCAGTACTTC. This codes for CASSQEGPDRGYEQYF.

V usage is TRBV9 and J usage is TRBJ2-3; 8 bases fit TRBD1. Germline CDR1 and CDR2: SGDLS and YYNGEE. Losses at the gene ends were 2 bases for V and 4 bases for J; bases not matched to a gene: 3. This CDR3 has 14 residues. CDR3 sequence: CASSVGQGPDTQYF. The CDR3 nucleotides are TGTGCCAGCAGCGTTGGACAGGGCCCAGATACGCAGTATTTT.

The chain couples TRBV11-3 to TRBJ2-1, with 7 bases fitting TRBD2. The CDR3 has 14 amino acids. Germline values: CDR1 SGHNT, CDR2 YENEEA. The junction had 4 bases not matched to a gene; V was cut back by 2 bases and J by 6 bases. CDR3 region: CASSLISGPNEQFF. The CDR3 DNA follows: TGTGCCAGCAGCTTAATTAGCGGGCCCAATGAGCAGTTCTTC.

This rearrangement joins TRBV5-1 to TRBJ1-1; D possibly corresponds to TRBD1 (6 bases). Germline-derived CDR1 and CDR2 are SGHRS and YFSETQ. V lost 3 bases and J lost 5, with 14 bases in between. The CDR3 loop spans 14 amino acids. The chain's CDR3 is CASSWGQRGTEAFF. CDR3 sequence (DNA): TGCGCCAGCAGCTGGGGGCAGAGGGGGACTGAAGCTTTCTTT.

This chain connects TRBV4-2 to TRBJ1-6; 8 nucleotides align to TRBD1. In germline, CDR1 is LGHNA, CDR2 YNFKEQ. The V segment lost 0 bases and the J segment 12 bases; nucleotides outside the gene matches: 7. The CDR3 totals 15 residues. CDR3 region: CASSQDLDRARPLHF. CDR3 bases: TGTGCCAGCAGCCAAGACCTGGACAGGGCCAGACCCCTCCACTTT.

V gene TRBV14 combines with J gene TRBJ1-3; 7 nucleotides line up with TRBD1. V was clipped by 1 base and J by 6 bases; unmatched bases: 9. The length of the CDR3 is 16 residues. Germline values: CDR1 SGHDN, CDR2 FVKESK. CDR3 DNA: TGTGCCAGCAGCCAAGGAGGGGGCCGAGGTCTAAACACCATATATTTT. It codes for CASSQGGGRGLNTIYF.

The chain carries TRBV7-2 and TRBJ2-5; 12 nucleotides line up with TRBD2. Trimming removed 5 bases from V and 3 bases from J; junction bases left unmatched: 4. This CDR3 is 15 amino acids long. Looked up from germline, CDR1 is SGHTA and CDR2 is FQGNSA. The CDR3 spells CASSIRLAGEETQYF. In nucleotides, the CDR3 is TGTGCCAGCAGCATTAGACTAGCGGGGGAAGAGACCCAGTACTTC.

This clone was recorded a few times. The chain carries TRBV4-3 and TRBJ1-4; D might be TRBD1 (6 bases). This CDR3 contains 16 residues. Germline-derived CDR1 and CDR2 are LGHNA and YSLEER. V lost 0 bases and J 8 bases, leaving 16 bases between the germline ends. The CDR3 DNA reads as TGCGCCAGCAGCCAAGAAGGGGTGGGGGCTGGAGAAAAACTGTTTTTT. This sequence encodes CASSQEGVGAGEKLFF.

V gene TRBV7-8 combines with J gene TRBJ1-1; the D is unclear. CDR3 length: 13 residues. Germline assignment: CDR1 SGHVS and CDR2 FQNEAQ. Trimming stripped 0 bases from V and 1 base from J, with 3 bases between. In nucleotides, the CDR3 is TGTGCCAGCAGCTTAGCCAGGAACACTGAAGCTTTCTTT. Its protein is CASSLARNTEAFF.

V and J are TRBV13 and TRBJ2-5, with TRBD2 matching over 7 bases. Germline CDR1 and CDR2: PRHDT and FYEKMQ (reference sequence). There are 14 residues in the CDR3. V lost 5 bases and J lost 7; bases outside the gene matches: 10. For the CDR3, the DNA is TGTGCCAGCAGCCCCCGACCGAGGGAGGGGACCCAGTACTTC. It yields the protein CASSPRPREGTQYF.

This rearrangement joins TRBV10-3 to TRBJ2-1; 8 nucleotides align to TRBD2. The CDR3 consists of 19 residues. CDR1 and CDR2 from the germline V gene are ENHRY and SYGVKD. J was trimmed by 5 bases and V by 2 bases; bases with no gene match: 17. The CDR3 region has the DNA TGTGCCATCAGTGAGGCCCCACCGGGAGGGTATAGGACCCACAATGAGCAGTTCTTC. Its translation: CAISEAPPGGYRTHNEQFF.

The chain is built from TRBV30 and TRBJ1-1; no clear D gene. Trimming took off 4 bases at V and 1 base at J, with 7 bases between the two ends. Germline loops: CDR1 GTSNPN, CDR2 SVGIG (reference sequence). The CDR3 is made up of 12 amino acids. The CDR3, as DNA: TGTGCCTGGAACAGACAGAACACTGAAGCTTTCTTT. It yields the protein CAWNRQNTEAFF.

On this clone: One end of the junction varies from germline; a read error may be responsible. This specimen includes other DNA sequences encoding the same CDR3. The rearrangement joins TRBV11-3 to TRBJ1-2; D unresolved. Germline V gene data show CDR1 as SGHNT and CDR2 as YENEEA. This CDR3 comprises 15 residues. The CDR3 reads CASSLPRAGPYGYTF. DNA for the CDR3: TGCGCCAGCAGCTTACCGCGGGCAGGTCCCTATGGCTACACCTTC.

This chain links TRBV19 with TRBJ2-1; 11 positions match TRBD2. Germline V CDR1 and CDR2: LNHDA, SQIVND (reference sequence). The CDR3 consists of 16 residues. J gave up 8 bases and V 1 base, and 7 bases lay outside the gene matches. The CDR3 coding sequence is TGTGCCAGTAGTATAGGTAGCGGGGGGGCCGGAGATGAGCAGTTCTTC. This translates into CASSIGSGGAGDEQFF.

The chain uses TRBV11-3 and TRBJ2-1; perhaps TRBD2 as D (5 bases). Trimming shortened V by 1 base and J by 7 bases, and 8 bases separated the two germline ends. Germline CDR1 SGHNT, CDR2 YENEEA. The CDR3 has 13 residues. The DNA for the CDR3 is TGTGCCAGCAGCTTAGTGAGGGCGAATGAGCAGTTCTTC. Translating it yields CASSLVRANEQFF. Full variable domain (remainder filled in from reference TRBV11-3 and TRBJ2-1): EAGVVQSPRYKIIEKKQPVAFWCNPISGHNTLYWYLQNLGQGPELLIRYENEEAVDDSQLPKDRFSAERLKGVDSTLKIQPAELGDSAVYLCASSLVRANEQFFGPGTRLTVL.

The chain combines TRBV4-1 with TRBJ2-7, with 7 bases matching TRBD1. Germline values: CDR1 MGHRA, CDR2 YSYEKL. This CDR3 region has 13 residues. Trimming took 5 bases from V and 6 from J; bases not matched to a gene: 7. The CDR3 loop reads CASSYGTVSEQYF. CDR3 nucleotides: TGCGCCAGCAGCTATGGGACAGTATCCGAGCAGTACTTC.

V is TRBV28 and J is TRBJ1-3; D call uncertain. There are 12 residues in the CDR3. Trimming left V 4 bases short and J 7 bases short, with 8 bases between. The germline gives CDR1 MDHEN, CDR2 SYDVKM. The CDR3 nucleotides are TGTGCCAGCAGTTCCCTTTTTAACACCATATATTTT. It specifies CASSSLFNTIYF.

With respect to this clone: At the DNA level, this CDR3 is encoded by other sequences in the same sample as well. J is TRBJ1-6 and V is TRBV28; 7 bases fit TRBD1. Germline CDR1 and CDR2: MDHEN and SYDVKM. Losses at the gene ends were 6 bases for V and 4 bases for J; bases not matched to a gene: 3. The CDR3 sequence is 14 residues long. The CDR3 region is CASRPGQYNSPLHF. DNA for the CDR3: TGTGCCAGCAGGCCGGGACAGTATAATTCACCCCTCCACTTT.